The 26 T cell receptor beta chains listed next were all sequenced from one sample in a study of T cell changes during pregnancy in multiple sclerosis. Sequencing used immunoSEQ multiplex PCR; TCRdb keeps in-frame clones, though not all of them. The table records 50,000 to 65,000 clones, approximately 86% of them present only once. The specimen comprised peripheral blood, sampled in the first trimester of pregnancy. The receptor source for this set is a female donor with multiple sclerosis, enrolled in a pregnancy study.

The rearrangement uses TRBV5-1 and TRBJ2-2, with 8 bases fitting TRBD2. CDR1 is SGHRS, CDR2 YFSETQ, per germline. Trimming took 0 bases from V and 7 from J; bases not matched to a gene: 5. CDR3 length equals 15 residues. CDR3 loop: CASSLVVAGSGELFF. In nucleotides, the CDR3 is TGCGCCAGCAGCTTGGTCGTAGCGGGGAGCGGGGAGCTGTTTTTT.

This clone has only a few counts. The chain carries TRBV12-5 and TRBJ1-4; D perhaps matches TRBD1 (6 bases). V was trimmed by 1 base and J by 0 bases, leaving 6 bases between them. CDR1 LGHNT and CDR2 FRNRAP come from the germline V gene. The CDR3 is 15 amino acids. This CDR3 reads CASGLGDTTNEKLFF. In DNA form, the CDR3 reads TGTGCTAGTGGTTTGGGGGACACAACTAATGAAAAACTGTTTTTT.

The V and J genes are TRBV30 and TRBJ2-2; 10 bases are a match to TRBD1. This CDR3 is built from 14 residues. After removal of 0 bases from V and 8 bases from J, the junction contained 3 bases not matched to a gene. Germline assignment: CDR1 GTSNPN and CDR2 SVGIG (reference sequence). The CDR3 region is CAWSVTGGGGELFF. CDR3 DNA sequence: TGTGCCTGGAGTGTGACAGGGGGCGGGGGGGAGCTGTTTTTT. The full variable domain, rest sourced from reference TRBV30 and TRBJ2-2, is SQTIHQWPATLVQPVGSPLSLECTVEGTSNPNLYWYRQAAGRGLQLLFYSVGIGQISSEVPQNLSASRPQDRQFILSSKKLLLSDSGFYLCAWSVTGGGGELFFGEGSRLTVL.

As for this clone: An end of the junction differs from the germline gene, which may be a read error. J is TRBJ2-3 and V is TRBV7-7, with 13 bases identical to TRBD2. The CDR3 loop spans 16 amino acids. From germline, CDR1 is SSHAT and CDR2 FNYEAQ (reference sequence). Written as DNA, the CDR3 is TGTGCTAGCAGCTTGGGGACTAGCGGGAACACAGATACGCAGTATTTT. It translates to CASSLGTSGNTDTQYF.

This chain joins TRBV6-1 and TRBJ2-7, with TRBD2 matching over 8 bases. CDR1 and CDR2 from the germline V gene are MNHNS and SASEGT. The V and J ends lost 4 bases and 7 bases, in that order; junction bases with no gene match: 9. The CDR3 is 14 residues long. The CDR3 bases are TGTGCCAGCAGTGGCTTTAGCGGGAAGGGGGAGCAGTACTTC. It translates to CASSGFSGKGEQYF.

V and J are TRBV9 and TRBJ2-5; 12 nucleotides align to TRBD2. V dropped 4 bases and J dropped 5; count of bases not matched to a gene: 6. Germline assignment: CDR1 SGDLS and CDR2 YYNGEE. The CDR3 loop spans 15 amino acids. The CDR3 protein is CASSPTSGRPETQYF. In DNA, the CDR3 is TGTGCCAGCAGCCCAACTAGCGGGAGGCCCGAGACCCAGTACTTC. The full variable domain, completed using reference TRBV9 and TRBJ2-5, is DSGVTQTPKHLITATGQRVTLRCSPRSGDLSVYWYQQSLDQGLQFLIQYYNGEERAKGNILERFSAQQFPDLHSELNLSSLELGDSALYFCASSPTSGRPETQYFGPGTRLLVL.

The genes are TRBV30 and TRBJ1-4; D gene unclear. Germline values: CDR1 GTSNPN, CDR2 SVGIG (reference sequence). The CDR3 contains 11 residues. Trimming left V 2 bases short and J 15 bases short, with 13 bases between. The CDR3 nucleotides are TGTGCCTGGAGTAATCGCCAGGATATGTTTTTT. This codes for CAWSNRQDMFF.

The V call is TRBV6-6, the J call TRBJ2-1; weak D call: TRBD2 (6 bases). Per germline, CDR1 MNHNY and CDR2 SVGAGI (reference sequence). This CDR3 region has 12 residues. The V and J ends lost 1 base and 12 bases respectively, with 10 bases between them. The CDR3 region has the DNA TGTGCCAGCAGTTACTGGGGGGAAGGGCAGTTCTTC. Encoded protein: CASSYWGEGQFF.

This clone was detected only once. The gene calls are TRBV28 and TRBJ1-2; weak D call: TRBD1 (5 bases). The CDR3 is 15 residues long. Germline assignment: CDR1 MDHEN and CDR2 SYDVKM. V was clipped by 4 bases and J by 2 bases, with 14 bases between them. The CDR3 nucleotides read TGTGCCAGCAGTTACCCCGACAGAGTCAACTATGGCTACACCTTC. As protein: CASSYPDRVNYGYTF.

V gene TRBV5-5 combines with J gene TRBJ1-1; D remains ambiguous. The CDR3 runs 13 residues. Germline V gene lookup returns CDR1 SGHKS and CDR2 YYEKEE (reference sequence). V dropped 6 bases and J dropped 0 bases, with 9 bases sitting between them. CDR3 sequence (DNA): TGTGCCAGCACAGCGTTTGTGAACACTGAAGCTTTCTTT. Encoded protein: CASTAFVNTEAFF.

The chain recombines TRBV5-6 with TRBJ1-1; no firm D call. CDR3 length equals 15 residues. V was cut by 3 bases and J by 4 bases, with 16 bases left in between. Germline CDR1 SGHDT, CDR2 YYEEEE. CDR3: CASSWGDREITEAFF. The CDR3 DNA is TGTGCCAGCAGCTGGGGAGACCGGGAGATCACTGAAGCTTTCTTT.

The rearrangement joins TRBV5-1 to TRBJ2-2; D is undetermined. Trimming took 3 bases from V and 0 from J, leaving 18 bases between them. Looked up from germline, CDR1 is SGHRS and CDR2 is YFSETQ. The CDR3 length is 18 residues. The CDR3 sequence is CASSSYPASSTNTGELFF. The CDR3 bases are TGCGCCAGCAGCTCTTACCCCGCTAGTAGCACGAACACCGGGGAGCTGTTTTTT.

In DNA form, the CDR3 reads TGTGCCAGCAGCCCTTTCCTAGATGCCGGGGAGCTGTTTTTT. This encodes CASSPFLDAGELFF. The gene calls are TRBV14 and TRBJ2-2; D is uncertain. Between the trimmed V and J ends, which lost 4 bases and 6 bases, there was a span of 12 bases. Germline V gene sequence: CDR1 SGHDN, CDR2 FVKESK. The CDR3 contains 14 residues.

This chain links TRBV15 with TRBJ1-1, with 9 bases fitting TRBD1. J was trimmed by 2 bases and V by 3 bases; bases with no gene match: 4. Germline V gene data show CDR1 as LNHNV and CDR2 as YYDKDF (reference sequence). The CDR3 is 15 amino acids. The CDR3 nucleotides read TGTGCCACCAGCAGTAGACAGGGGGTTAACACTGAAGCTTTCTTT. Translation gives CATSSRQGVNTEAFF.

Only a few counts were recorded for this clone. The V call is TRBV7-9, the J call TRBJ1-1; 7 bases map to TRBD1. This CDR3 is 14 amino acids long. Germline CDR1 is SEHNR and CDR2 is FQNEAQ (reference sequence). V lost 5 bases to trimming and J lost 4 bases; unmatched junction nucleotides: 7. The CDR3 loop is CASSPKTGTTEAFF. The DNA of the CDR3 is TGTGCCAGCAGCCCGAAGACAGGGACCACTGAAGCTTTCTTT.

The J gene is TRBJ2-4, the V gene TRBV6-1; 12 nucleotides line up with TRBD1. CDR3 size: 16 residues. CDR1 and CDR2 from the germline V gene are MNHNS and SASEGT. V shed 1 base, J shed 11 bases, and the junction held 9 bases outside the gene matches. CDR3 in amino acids: CASSEESGTGGSFQYF. The CDR3 bases are TGTGCCAGCAGTGAAGAATCGGGGACAGGGGGCAGCTTTCAGTACTTC.

This sequence joins TRBV25-1 and TRBJ1-1, with a possible D match to TRBD1 (5 bases). The length of the CDR3 is 16 residues. In germline, CDR1 is MGHDK, CDR2 SYGVNS. Between the trimmed V and J ends, which lost 2 bases and 5 bases, there was a span of 18 bases. The CDR3 reads CASSETGGSRETEAFF. CDR3 sequence (DNA): TGTGCCAGCAGTGAAACGGGGGGTTCGAGGGAAACTGAAGCTTTCTTT. Full variable domain (remainder filled in from reference TRBV25-1 and TRBJ1-1): EADIYQTPRYLVIGTGKKITLECSQTMGHDKMYWYQQDPGMELHLIHYSYGVNSTEKGDLSSESTVSRIRTEHFPLTLESARPSHTSQYLCASSETGGSRETEAFFGQGTRLTVV.

This clone showed up just a few times. The V gene is TRBV2, the J gene TRBJ1-2, with D perhaps matching TRBD1 (6 bases). The germline V and J ends were trimmed by 9 bases and 4 bases, with 12 bases remaining between them. Germline V gives CDR1 SNHLY, CDR2 FYNNEI. CDR3 length: 12 residues. The CDR3 DNA follows: TGTGCCAGACAGGGCCAAAGCTATGGCTACACCTTC. Residues: CARQGQSYGYTF.

V is TRBV28 and J is TRBJ2-7, with TRBD2 matching 8 bases. The CDR3 has 19 residues. Unmatched junction bases numbered 28, after V lost 7 bases and J lost 8 bases. Germline V lookup: CDR1 MDHEN, CDR2 SYDVKM. CDR3: CASISSGAGGAAGGSQQYF. The CDR3 DNA is TGTGCCAGCATCTCCTCTGGGGCGGGAGGCGCCGCCGGGGGCTCTCAGCAGTACTTC.

The chain links TRBV6-5 to TRBJ1-3; 7 nucleotides line up with TRBD1. The germline CDR1 and CDR2 sequences are MNHEY and SVGAGI. J was trimmed by 1 base and V by 2 bases; bases with no gene match: 2. This CDR3 region has 15 residues. The CDR3 is CASSYLTGSGNTIYF. The CDR3 DNA sequence: TGTGCCAGCAGTTACCTGACAGGGTCTGGAAACACCATATATTTT.

CDR3 loop: CASSQASGTGGGQPQHF. The CDR3 DNA is TGCGCCAGCAGCCAAGCCTCAGGGACAGGGGGGGGTCAGCCCCAGCATTTT. This rearrangement joins TRBV4-1 to TRBJ1-5, with TRBD1 matching over 11 bases. The CDR3 consists of 17 residues. Trimming at V came to 1 base and at J to 6 bases, leaving 8 bases not matched to a gene. CDR1 is MGHRA, CDR2 YSYEKL, per germline.

V gene TRBV6-5 combines with J gene TRBJ1-4; 7 nucleotides line up with TRBD1. Germline V gives CDR1 MNHEY, CDR2 SVGAGI. There are 15 residues in the CDR3. Trimming took 2 bases from V and 7 from J; bases not matched to a gene: 7. In nucleotides, the CDR3 is TGTGCCAGCAGTTACCAGACAGGGTTTCCTGAAAAACTGTTTTTT. It specifies CASSYQTGFPEKLFF.

In DNA form, the CDR3 reads TGTGCCATCAGTGGGATGGAGACAGGGGTCTATGGCTACACCTTC. This sequence encodes CAISGMETGVYGYTF. V is TRBV10-3 and J is TRBJ1-2; 8 bases are a match to TRBD1. The ends lost 4 bases at V and 4 bases at J; junction bases unmatched: 8. CDR3 length: 15 residues. Germline assignment: CDR1 ENHRY and CDR2 SYGVKD.

CDR3 coding DNA: TGTGCCAGCAGCCCAATAGGGGGTATTAACTATGGCTACACCTTC. It is translated as CASSPIGGINYGYTF. This chain links TRBV5-6 with TRBJ1-2; D is possibly TRBD1 (6 bases). This CDR3 comprises 15 residues. V shed 4 bases and J shed 1 base, with 14 bases lying between them. Germline CDR1 is SGHDT and CDR2 is YYEEEE.

The chain recombines TRBV6-1 with TRBJ1-3; 8 nucleotides agree with TRBD1. The germline gives CDR1 MNHNS, CDR2 SASEGT. This CDR3 has 14 residues. V gave up 6 bases and J gave up 0 bases; unmatched junction bases: 1. The CDR3 region is CASSGQGSGNTIYF. The CDR3 DNA is TGTGCCAGCAGCGGACAGGGCTCTGGAAACACCATATATTTT.

The J gene is TRBJ1-3, the V gene TRBV28; no reliable D call. This CDR3 has 15 amino acids. Trimming took off 5 bases at V and 0 bases at J, with 11 bases between the two ends. Looked up from germline, CDR1 is MDHEN and CDR2 is SYDVKM. The DNA of the CDR3 is TGTGCCAGCAGTCCCACCCGCGCCTCTGGAAACACCATATATTTT. This sequence encodes CASSPTRASGNTIYF. Full variable domain (remainder filled in from reference TRBV28 and TRBJ1-3): DVKVTQSSRYLVKRTGEKVFLECVQDMDHENMFWYRQDPGLGLRLIYFSYDVKMKEKGDIPEGYSVSREKKERFSLILESASTNQTSMYLCASSPTRASGNTIYFGEGSWLTVV.